These 6 T cell receptor beta chains were sequenced from one sample in a study of T cells in Graves' hyperthyroidism and ophthalmopathy (dated by TCRdb to about 2019). Preparation of the library involved multiplex PCR. Instrument on record: Illumina HiSeq 2000. The TCR beta CDR3 regions were amplified from RNA transcripts. The first round of RT-PCR for the TCR CDR3 was performed with the HTBI primer set and the Qiagen OneStep RT-PCR kit. The raw public data were reprocessed by TCRdb itself: fastp quality trimming at Q25, MiXCR clonotype calling, in-frame beta chains only. Rows merge per CDR3 protein into single entries with the most common DNA and genes. The sample table contains about 400,000 distinct CDR3 sequences; only one count was recorded for about 15% of them. Approximately 30% of the sample rests with the top ten. Sequenced: blood. The receptors here all came from a woman in her 30s with Graves' hyperthyroidism.

The chain combines TRBV7-9 with TRBJ1-1; D unclear. V shed 6 bases and J shed 5 bases, with 13 bases lying between them. The germline CDR1 and CDR2 sequences are SEHNR and FQNEAQ (reference sequence). This CDR3 has 13 amino acids. The CDR3 sequence: CASSPPVATEAFF. Written as DNA, the CDR3 is TGTGCCAGCAGTCCACCCGTGGCGACTGAAGCTTTCTTT.

In this sample, this clonotype turned up many times. V and J are TRBV3-1 and TRBJ1-2, with D unclear. This CDR3 comprises 13 residues. Germline CDR1 reads LGHDT; CDR2 reads YNNKEL (reference sequence). Trimming removed 6 bases at V and 0 bases at J, with 8 bases between. CDR3 in amino acids: CASSSIPNYGYTF. CDR3 sequence (DNA): TGTGCCAGCAGTTCAATACCTAACTATGGCTACACCTTC.

This clonotype was observed a few times. This rearrangement joins TRBV15 to TRBJ1-1; 8 bases fit TRBD1. CDR3 size: 16 residues. Germline V gene lookup returns CDR1 LNHNV and CDR2 YYDKDF (reference sequence). V dropped 3 bases and J dropped 2; count of bases not matched to a gene: 8. The CDR3 region has the DNA TGTGCCACCAGCAGCCGACGGACAGGGCGAAACACTGAAGCTTTCTTT. It translates to CATSSRRTGRNTEAFF.

This clonotype was detected ten times or more. The rearrangement joins TRBV12-3 or TRBV12-4 to TRBJ1-5; no definite D call. The length of the CDR3 is 14 residues. Trimming stripped 3 bases from V and 5 bases from J, with 11 bases between. The CDR3 here is CASSFNSFYQPQHF. In nucleotides, the CDR3 is TGTGCCAGCAGTTTTAACAGTTTCTATCAGCCCCAGCATTTT.

The chain links TRBV5-1 to TRBJ2-3, with TRBD2 identical over 12 bases. Germline V gene data show CDR1 as SGHRS and CDR2 as YFSETQ. The CDR3 runs to 17 residues. Unmatched junction bases numbered 5, after V lost 1 base and J lost 2 bases. CDR3 nucleotides: TGCGCCAGCAGCTTGTCCACTAGCGGGAGGTCCACAGATACGCAGTATTTT. Translating gives CASSLSTSGRSTDTQYF.

This clonotype was seen many times. The gene calls are TRBV6-6 and TRBJ1-1; D perhaps matches TRBD1 (5 bases). The CDR3 runs to 14 residues. With 0 bases removed from V and 3 bases from J, the gap between germline ends came to 8 bases. Germline lookup yields CDR1 MNHNY and CDR2 SVGAGI (reference sequence). The CDR3 nucleotides are TGTGCCAGCAGTTACTCGGGGGGTCACACTGAAGCTTTCTTT. This gives the protein CASSYSGGHTEAFF.